The 5 T cell receptor beta chains below all came from one sample that was sequenced in a study of beta chain features in type 1 diabetes. Reverse transcription of all isolated RNA meant that expressed TCRB transcripts were sequenced. Produced via immunoSEQ multiplex PCR; TCRdb's table is partial and in-frame only. The sample lists hundreds of thousands of clones; roughly 9% were seen once. Their target antigens are unknown. Study-wide points: Shortening of TCRB CDR3s, moderate but significant, appeared in all four CD4+ subsets of Type 1 diabetes patients.

Sequencing was carried out using central memory CD4+ T cells from blood. These receptor sequences come from a man aged 25-45 years with type 1 diabetes.

There are a few counts of this clone. The chain couples TRBV6-6 to TRBJ2-7; 8 nucleotides agree with TRBD1. This CDR3 is 15 amino acids long. The V gene's germline CDR1 is MNHNY and CDR2 SVGAGI (reference sequence). The V gene end was trimmed by 5 bases and the J gene end by 6 bases; junction bases not matched to a gene: 12. CDR3 in DNA: TGTGCCAGCAGTCCCCGTTTACAGGGGGGTTCCGAGCAGTACTTC. This gives the protein CASSPRLQGGSEQYF.

The chain uses TRBV7-2 and TRBJ2-7; 7 bases map to TRBD2. The ends lost 4 bases at V and 2 bases at J; junction bases unmatched: 8. Germline V CDR1 and CDR2: SGHTA, FQGNSA. The CDR3 totals 15 residues. As DNA, the CDR3 is TGTGCCAGCAGCTCAACCGGGACTATTGCCTACGAGCAGTACTTC. It specifies CASSSTGTIAYEQYF.

This clone was seen repeatedly, ten times or more. V and J are TRBV28 and TRBJ1-2; no firm D call. V lost 8 bases, J lost 0 bases, and 19 bases lay in between. The CDR3 sequence is 16 residues long. Germline V gene sequence: CDR1 MDHEN, CDR2 SYDVKM. The CDR3 here is CASGPGGTPPNYGYTF. CDR3 nucleotide sequence: TGTGCCAGCGGACCTGGTGGTACCCCTCCTAACTATGGCTACACCTTC.

CDR3 nucleotides: TGTGCCATCAGTGAGTCTTCCAGGGGAACCACTGAAGCTTTCTTT. Amino acids: CAISESSRGTTEAFF. This chain uses TRBV10-3 with TRBJ1-1; D possibly corresponds to TRBD1 (6 bases). CDR1 and CDR2 (germline): ENHRY, SYGVKD. The CDR3 covers 15 residues. Trimming stripped 0 bases from V and 4 bases from J, with 12 bases between.

This clone was seen at least ten times. The V call is TRBV28, the J call TRBJ1-6; 7 bases align to TRBD1. Germline CDR1 reads MDHEN; CDR2 reads SYDVKM. The CDR3 totals 13 residues. Unmatched junction bases numbered 12, after V lost 5 bases and J lost 17 bases. The DNA for the CDR3 is TGTGCCAGCAGTCCCCTACAGGGGTCCTCAGTCCACTTT. Protein sequence: CASSPLQGSSVHF. The full variable domain, rest sourced from reference TRBV28 and TRBJ1-6, is DVKVTQSSRYLVKRTGEKVFLECVQDMDHENMFWYRQDPGLGLRLIYFSYDVKMKEKGDIPEGYSVSREKKERFSLILESASTNQTSMYLCASSPLQGSSVHFGNGTRLTVT.